The text below deals with one T cell receptor (beta chain). In this sample, this clonotype turned up many times. Its cognate antigen has yet to be identified. Within one base of it there is no much larger clone, and no base qualities were kept. From the cysteine up to the phenylalanine, the CDR3 has a length of 13 residues. Just the 39-base CDR3 DNA is kept, in frame starting at base 1. The germline V gene (reference sequence) gives CDR1 as DFQATT and CDR2 as SNEGSKA. V is pruned by 3 bases and J by 3 bases, leaving 5 bases of the junction without a gene match. This sample is part of a study of T cells in Graves' hyperthyroidism and ophthalmopathy (dated by TCRdb to between 2019 and 2020). Study-level background: Peripheral blood was collected at initial diagnosis, before any treatment. To identify TCR V-J signatures that set the groups apart, the researchers used a discovery cohort of about a hundred patients, made up of 40 to 45 with Graves' ophthalmopathy and 57 with stable Graves' hyperthyroidism. For training and testing, the 100 or so patients in the discovery cohort were randomly divided in a 7:3 ratio. According to the paper, TCR Vbeta CDR3 sequencing was carried out on about 140 peripheral blood samples, which came from 40 to 45 ophthalmopathy, 70 to 80 hyperthyroidism and some 17 progressor patients. Following sampling, methimazole starting at 30 mg daily was given to hyperthyroidism patients, and high-dose intravenous methylprednisolone was given to ophthalmopathy patients. The study also compared thyroid tissue and blood T-cell repertoires from roughly 6 Graves' hyperthyroidism patients. Whether ophthalmopathy could be predicted prospectively was tested in an independent validation cohort made up of under 20 hyperthyroidism patients plus 17 patients who later progressed to ophthalmopathy.

TCR beta CDR3 regions were amplified from RNA transcripts. The TCR CDR3 was subjected to a first round of RT-PCR using the HTBI primer set and the Qiagen OneStep RT-PCR kit. A second multiplex PCR round built the libraries, followed by size selection and purification. Paired-end sequencing of the libraries was performed with 100 bp reads on an Illumina HiSeq2000. Per the original workflow: SOAPnuke was used to process the raw data, with reads discarded if the reads contained adapters or uncalled bases, had a mean Phred below 15, or lacked an exact constant-primer or identifier match. COPE v1.2.5 was used to merge high-quality paired reads, and clonotypes were defined as unique nucleotide sequences. MiTCR v1.1 was used to align clonotypes to the IMGT TRBV, TRBD and TRBJ reference segments. Only V-J combinations with frequency above 0.0001, covering roughly 99% of repertoires, were analysed. The TCS score was defined as the ratio of F50 (clonal expansion) to E x V (chaos), calculated using BLOSUM62-based TCRdist between CDR3 peptides within each V-J. Welch's t-statistics and random forest reduced 500 to 550 V-J features to fewer than 15, which were used in a naive Bayes classifier (R e1071). The Morisita-Horn index was used to measure how similar the thyroid and blood repertoires were. The raw public reads went through TCRdb reprocessing: fastp at Q25, MiXCR clone calling, in-frame beta chains kept. CDR3 protein duplicates are merged, each entry listing the most common genes and DNA. TCRdb assigned the V and J calls; the authors' analysis was not used. The sample profile shows 640,000 or so distinct CDR3 sequences; 14% to 15% of them were found once. About 4% of the sample belongs to the ten largest clones.

In the ophthalmopathy patients, disease was moderately to severely active, with a Clinical Activity Score of 3 or more, a NOSPECS grade of 4 or more, and a duration of less than 3 months. Any patient with an uncontrolled infection, another autoimmune disease, pregnancy or lactation was excluded. Diagnoses relied on clinical symptoms, serum thyroxine and TRAb, thyroid ultrasound and orbital computed tomography. Ficoll-Paque density gradient centrifugation was used to isolate PBMCs from 9.5 to 10 ml of fresh peripheral blood. Total RNA was extracted using Trizol reagent, and RNA quality was assessed on an Agilent 2100 Bioanalyzer. Overall study results and their limits: No statistical method was used to fix the sample size in advance, and group allocation was not hidden from the investigators. Most expanded thyroid clonotypes (frequency above 0.001) were also detected in blood, suggesting blood repertoires may reflect thyroid immune responses. In cross-validation, a model built on a 13 V-J signature told ophthalmopathy apart from stable hyperthyroidism with approximately 90% sensitivity and about 81% specificity, and in testing the same model reached 80%/75%. In validation, progression to ophthalmopathy was predicted by the model with 70.59% sensitivity and 72.22% specificity, a median of approximately 6.5 months before onset.

The chain couples TRBV20-1 to TRBJ2-7, with TRBD2 matching 7 junction bases. Sample: blood. The TCR was taken from a woman in her 40s with Graves' ophthalmopathy. The nucleotides read TGCAGTGCTAGCCAGGGACTAAACTACGAGCAGTACTTC. It codes for CSASQGLNYEQYF.